This T cell receptor beta chain was retrieved from a study of long-term antiretroviral therapy in people with HIV. General study results and limits: Blood in the study was drawn between the mid-2000s and the late 2010s, possibly under older ART regimens, which may be less effective than current ones. Dominance of pre-ART expanded clones persisted, fluctuating and often declining after ART.

As to this clone: Its antigen is undetermined.

Investigators performed immunoSEQ version v3.0 at survey level. Repertoires were generated with immunoSEQ multiplex PCR, while TCRdb's copy carries only in-frame clones and drops some. Altogether around 20,000 clones are present, roughly 79% being singletons, with the ten largest covering approximately 4.6%. All donors provided no fewer than one pre-ART and no fewer than two post-ART PBMC samples. This receptor was identified in a man between 18 and 29 years old with HIV. The sequencing used unsorted PBMCs, collected 0.5 years after starting antiretroviral therapy.

CDR3 DNA sequence: TGTGCCAGCAGCAGCAGGGGTAATCAGCCCCAGCATTTT. Encoded protein: CASSSRGNQPQHF. V usage is TRBV7-2 and J usage is TRBJ1-5; tentative D call: TRBD1 (6 bases). The CDR3 runs to 13 residues. Germline V CDR1 and CDR2: SGHTA, FQGNSA. Trimming left V 5 bases short and J 4 bases short, with 9 bases between.